These 21 T cell receptor beta chains were sequenced from one sample in a study of cytomegalovirus exposure and HLA in healthy donors. This table comes from immunoSEQ multiplex PCR, and its TCRdb copy is limited to in-frame clones, with some not included. This table holds 150,000 to 200,000 clones, around four fifths found once. The sequenced sample consisted of PBMCs. The receptors stem from a man aged 30 to 45 in good health and CMV-seropositive.

This chain links TRBV29-1 with TRBJ2-5, with unresolved D. Germline V CDR1 and CDR2: SQVTM, ANQGSEA. The CDR3 has 13 amino acids. V was trimmed by 3 bases and J by 4 bases, leaving 12 bases between them. In DNA, the CDR3 is TGCAGCGTTGAGACGGGTTTTATAGAGACCCAGTACTTC. Translation: CSVETGFIETQYF. The complete variable domain, with remaining parts taken from reference TRBV29-1 and TRBJ2-5, reads SAVISQKPSRDICQRGTSLTIQCQVDSQVTMMFWYRQQPGQSLTLIATANQGSEATYESGFVIDKFPISRPNLTFSTLTVSNMSPEDSSIYLCSVETGFIETQYFGPGTRLLVL.

The V gene is TRBV4-1, the J gene TRBJ2-7, with 8 bases that match TRBD1. V gave up 5 bases and J gave up 7 bases; unmatched junction bases: 10. CDR1 MGHRA and CDR2 YSYEKL come from the germline V gene. The CDR3 is 14 residues long. The CDR3 DNA is TGCGCCAGCAGCGGGACAGGTGGGTTCGGTGAGCAGTACTTC. Its protein product is CASSGTGGFGEQYF.

J is TRBJ2-7 and V is TRBV18; 9 nucleotides line up with TRBD1. V shed 1 base and J 0 bases; nucleotides not matched to a gene: 4. The CDR3 runs 16 residues. Germline CDR1 and CDR2: KGHSH and LQKENI. The CDR3 nucleotides are TGTGCCAGCTCACCACGGACAGGGGACCTCTCCTACGAGCAGTACTTC. Amino acids: CASSPRTGDLSYEQYF.

The CDR3 sequence is CASSLWAGQPSYEQYF. The CDR3 bases are TGTGCCAGCAGCTTATGGGCGGGACAGCCCTCCTACGAGCAGTACTTC. The rearrangement links TRBV7-2 to TRBJ2-7; perhaps TRBD1 as D (7 bases). The germline V gene has CDR1 SGHTA and CDR2 FQGNSA. Trimming stripped 2 bases from V and 0 bases from J, with 14 bases between. This CDR3 is built from 16 residues.

The chain carries TRBV4-3 and TRBJ1-2; 8 bases map to TRBD1. This CDR3 is 16 amino acids long. Germline V gene sequence: CDR1 LGHNA, CDR2 YSLEER. V lost 3 bases, J lost 6 bases, and 12 bases stayed unmatched. As DNA, the CDR3 is TGCGCCAGCAGCCAGGGGATACAGGGGGGTTTGGATGGCTACACCTTC. It is translated as CASSQGIQGGLDGYTF.

The chain recombines TRBV6-5 with TRBJ2-5; unclear D gene. Germline V gene data show CDR1 as MNHEY and CDR2 as SVGAGI. V was trimmed by 8 bases and J by 0 bases, leaving 7 bases between them. The CDR3 is 12 residues long. CDR3 amino acids: CASAEYQETQYF. The CDR3 DNA reads as TGTGCCAGCGCCGAGTACCAAGAGACCCAGTACTTC.

V gene TRBV5-4 combines with J gene TRBJ1-2, with TRBD1 matching over 9 bases. Germline values: CDR1 SGHNT, CDR2 YYREEE (reference sequence). V gave up 1 base and J gave up 5 bases; unmatched junction bases: 3. This CDR3 is 14 amino acids long. The CDR3 region has the DNA TGTGCCAGCAGCTTGAAGACAGGGGGGTATGGCTACACCTTC. Translation gives CASSLKTGGYGYTF. Drawing the rest from reference TRBV5-4 and TRBJ1-2, the complete variable domain is ETGVTQSPTHLIKTRGQQVTLRCSSQSGHNTVSWYQQALGQGPQFIFQYYREEENGRGNFPPRFSGLQFPNYSSELNVNALELDDSALYLCASSLKTGGYGYTFGSGTRLTVV.

The V call is TRBV15, the J call TRBJ2-2; perhaps TRBD2 as D (5 bases). Germline V lookup: CDR1 LNHNV, CDR2 YYDKDF (reference sequence). The ends were cut back, 6 bases at V and 6 bases at J, with 8 bases in the middle. This CDR3 has 12 residues. CDR3: CATRDGAGELFF. The CDR3 nucleotides read TGTGCCACCAGAGACGGGGCCGGGGAGCTGTTTTTT.

The rearrangement links TRBV2 to TRBJ1-2; the D gene is possibly TRBD1 (6 bases). Germline V gene data show CDR1 as SNHLY and CDR2 as FYNNEI. The CDR3 loop spans 16 amino acids. V was trimmed by 8 bases and J by 1 base, leaving 20 bases between them. DNA of the CDR3: TGTGCCAGCCGCACGGGCAGGGGACCACTTAACTATGGCTACACCTTC. Translating gives CASRTGRGPLNYGYTF.

This CDR3 is CASSVGVVTDTQYF. CDR3 nucleotides: TGTGCCAGCAGCGTCGGGGTGGTAACAGATACGCAGTATTTT. V and J are TRBV12-1 and TRBJ2-3; TRBD2, the D gene given by the table, was not confirmed from the DNA. TRBV12-1 is tagged as a pseudogene. The CDR3 has 14 amino acids.

The chain has TRBV11-2 and TRBJ2-1; 7 bases are a match to TRBD2. The V and J ends lost 5 bases and 0 bases, in that order; junction bases with no gene match: 7. This CDR3 is built from 16 residues. Looked up from germline, CDR1 is SGHAT and CDR2 is FQNNGV. CDR3 bases: TGTGCCAGCAGCCTTAGCGGGCAGAGCTCCTACAATGAGCAGTTCTTC. Translation: CASSLSGQSSYNEQFF.

The chain employs TRBV9 and TRBJ2-6, with unresolved D. CDR3 length equals 15 residues. Germline CDR1 reads SGDLS; CDR2 reads YYNGEE. Trimming left V 2 bases short and J 0 bases short, with 6 bases between. CDR3: CASSVPFSGANVLTF. CDR3 nucleotides: TGTGCCAGCAGCGTCCCGTTCTCTGGGGCCAACGTCCTGACTTTC. Full variable domain (outside the CDR3, taken from reference TRBV9 and TRBJ2-6): DSGVTQTPKHLITATGQRVTLRCSPRSGDLSVYWYQQSLDQGLQFLIQYYNGEERAKGNILERFSAQQFPDLHSELNLSSLELGDSALYFCASSVPFSGANVLTFGAGSRLTVL.

The genes are TRBV9 and TRBJ1-2; possibly TRBD1 for D (6 bases). The CDR3 length is 13 residues. The germline V and J ends were trimmed by 0 bases and 8 bases, with 11 bases remaining between them. The germline CDR1 and CDR2 sequences are SGDLS and YYNGEE. CDR3 sequence: CASSVESQGGYTF. The CDR3 region has the DNA TGTGCCAGCAGCGTAGAATCACAGGGAGGCTACACCTTC.

The V gene is TRBV29-1, the J gene TRBJ2-2; possibly TRBD2 for D (6 bases). Trimming shortened V by 4 bases and J by 6 bases, and 9 bases separated the two germline ends. The CDR3 loop spans 12 amino acids. CDR1 is SQVTM, CDR2 ANQGSEA, per germline. The DNA of the CDR3 is TGCAGCGTTGTGGGGGGAGCCGGGGAGCTGTTTTTT. This encodes CSVVGGAGELFF.

CDR3 in DNA: TGCGCCAGCAGCTTGGGGCCGGGAAATCCTGGCTACACCTTC. It encodes CASSLGPGNPGYTF. The chain combines TRBV5-1 with TRBJ1-2, with unresolved D. The V gene lost 0 bases and the J gene lost 7 bases, with 13 bases spanning the gap. The CDR3 has 14 amino acids. The germline V gene encodes CDR1 SGHRS and CDR2 YFSETQ. Using reference TRBV5-1 and TRBJ1-2 for the parts outside the CDR3, the full variable domain is KAGVTQTPRYLIKTRGQQVTLSCSPISGHRSVSWYQQTPGQGLQFLFEYFSETQRNKGNFPGRFSGRQFSNSRSEMNVSTLELGDSALYLCASSLGPGNPGYTFGSGTRLTVV.

In this sample, this clone turned up many times. The rearrangement links TRBV5-8 to TRBJ1-5, with TRBD1 matching 9 bases. The CDR3 has 13 residues. Losses at the gene ends were 5 bases for V and 9 bases for J; bases not matched to a gene: 6. CDR1 is SGHTS and CDR2 is YDEGEE in the germline V gene. This CDR3 reads CASSWDREGPQHF. Written as DNA, the CDR3 is TGTGCCAGCAGTTGGGACAGGGAGGGGCCCCAGCATTTT.

This rearrangement joins TRBV5-5 to TRBJ2-1; TRBD2 might be the D (6 bases). Germline assignment: CDR1 SGHKS and CDR2 YYEKEE (reference sequence). V dropped 0 bases and J dropped 3 bases, with 10 bases sitting between them. The CDR3 length is 15 residues. For the CDR3, the DNA is TGTGCCAGCAGCTTGGCCGCGGGGCACTACAATGAGCAGTTCTTC. It codes for CASSLAAGHYNEQFF.

This clone was detected only a few times. The rearrangement links TRBV9 to TRBJ2-1; possibly TRBD1 for D (5 bases). This CDR3 has 17 amino acids. Trimming removed 0 bases at V and 5 bases at J, with 18 bases between. Germline CDR1 reads SGDLS; CDR2 reads YYNGEE. The CDR3 region is CASSVVGQGHQHNEQFF. As DNA, the CDR3 is TGTGCCAGCAGCGTAGTCGGACAAGGCCATCAGCACAATGAGCAGTTCTTC.

The chain links TRBV18 to TRBJ2-7; 7 positions match TRBD1. Unmatched junction bases numbered 5, after V lost 3 bases and J lost 0 bases. Germline values: CDR1 KGHSH, CDR2 LQKENI. CDR3 length: 15 residues. The CDR3 loop is CASSPSDRVSYEQYF. The CDR3 region has the DNA TGTGCCAGCTCACCTTCCGACAGGGTCTCCTACGAGCAGTACTTC.

The chain couples TRBV7-3 to TRBJ2-1; D unclear. Germline values: CDR1 SGHTA, CDR2 FQGTGA. The CDR3 has 16 amino acids. V lost 5 bases, J lost 4 bases, and 18 bases lay in between. In nucleotides, the CDR3 is TGTGCCAGCAGCCTCTCCCGACCGTCCGGGTACAATGAGCAGTTCTTC. It codes for CASSLSRPSGYNEQFF.

The V call is TRBV6-4, the J call TRBJ2-3, with D perhaps matching TRBD2 (7 bases). CDR3 size: 16 residues. V lost 2 bases and J 2 bases, leaving 14 bases between the germline ends. The germline CDR1 and CDR2 sequences are MRHNA and SNTAGT. For the CDR3, the DNA is TGTGCCAGCAGTGACGGGCGGCGGGGGCACACAGATACGCAGTATTTT. Translating gives CASSDGRRGHTDTQYF.